One and the same sample provided the 12 T cell receptor beta chains below, sequenced in a study of OX40 agonist ivuxolimab in advanced cancers. Library generation was performed with the immunoSEQ multiplex PCR assay. Held by TCRdb, this immuneACCESS table contains in-frame sequences only and omits some clones. Under half of the omission traces to an unresolved V gene where checked; the cause of the rest is unknown. The sample table contains 70,000 to 80,000 clones; only one count was recorded for approximately 90% of them. More than 4.5% of the sample lies in the top ten. Sequenced here: CD4+ or CD8+ T cells sorted from blood, sampled in a trial of the OX40 agonist ivuxolimab. These TCRs come from an adult with an advanced solid tumor such as melanoma, head and neck, liver or kidney cancer.

This clone was found a few times. This CDR3 is CASSDWAGNTEAFF. In DNA, the CDR3 is TGCGCCAGCAGCGATTGGGCGGGAAACACTGAAGCTTTCTTT. The chain is built from TRBV5-1 and TRBJ1-1; D remains unclear. Germline V gene sequence: CDR1 SGHRS, CDR2 YFSETQ. This CDR3 comprises 14 residues. Trimming took off 4 bases at V and 2 bases at J, with 12 bases between the two ends. Full variable domain (missing parts from reference TRBV5-1 and TRBJ1-1): KAGVTQTPRYLIKTRGQQVTLSCSPISGHRSVSWYQQTPGQGLQFLFEYFSETQRNKGNFPGRFSGRQFSNSRSEMNVSTLELGDSALYLCASSDWAGNTEAFFGQGTRLTVV.

The chain uses TRBV29-1 and TRBJ2-1; 7 nucleotides align to TRBD2. J was trimmed by 7 bases and V by 7 bases; bases with no gene match: 10. Germline values: CDR1 SQVTM, CDR2 ANQGSEA. The CDR3 spans 13 residues. The DNA for the CDR3 is TGCAGCGCCTTTCTAGCGGACTCTAATGAGCAGTTCTTC. Residues: CSAFLADSNEQFF.

This chain connects TRBV7-2 to TRBJ1-1; D not resolved. The CDR3 extends over 12 amino acids. CDR1 SGHTA and CDR2 FQGNSA come from the germline V gene. The V end was cut by 4 bases, the J end by 11 bases, with 14 bases between. The CDR3 DNA is TGTGCCAGCAGCTCGCACACAGTGGGTGCTTTCTTT. Translated: CASSSHTVGAFF. Looking up the rest from reference TRBV7-2 and TRBJ1-1 gives the full variable domain: GAGVSQSPSNKVTEKGKDVELRCDPISGHTALYWYRQSLGQGLEFLIYFQGNSAPDKSGLPSDRFSAERTGGSVSTLTIQRTQQEDSAVYLCASSSHTVGAFFGQGTRLTVV.

The chain carries TRBV7-3 and TRBJ2-7; TRBD2 matches at 10 bases. The germline CDR1 and CDR2 sequences are SGHTA and FQGTGA. After removal of 7 bases from V and 7 bases from J, the junction contained 7 bases not matched to a gene. The CDR3 is made up of 13 amino acids. The CDR3 nucleotides read TGTGCCAGCAAATCTAGCGGGAGTGGTGAGCAGTACTTC. Translated, it gives CASKSSGSGEQYF.

The chain joins TRBV2 to TRBJ2-1; D could derive from TRBD1 or TRBD2 (6 bases each). CDR3 length equals 13 residues. Trimming cost V 6 bases and J 6 bases, with 12 bases left between them. Germline V lookup: CDR1 SNHLY, CDR2 FYNNEI. The CDR3 sequence is CASRPGAGNEQFF. As DNA, the CDR3 is TGTGCCAGCAGACCGGGGGCGGGCAATGAGCAGTTCTTC.

The chain uses TRBV30 and TRBJ2-7, with a tentative D call TRBD1 (6 bases). Trimming pared 1 base from V and 3 bases from J, leaving 13 bases between. Germline lookup yields CDR1 GTSNPN and CDR2 SVGIG (reference sequence). The CDR3 length is 14 residues. The CDR3, as DNA: TGTGCCTGGAGTGGTCCGGACAGAAACTACGAGCAGTACTTC. This codes for CAWSGPDRNYEQYF. Supplemented by reference TRBV30 and TRBJ2-7, the full variable domain reads SQTIHQWPATLVQPVGSPLSLECTVEGTSNPNLYWYRQAAGRGLQLLFYSVGIGQISSEVPQNLSASRPQDRQFILSSKKLLLSDSGFYLCAWSGPDRNYEQYFGPGTRLTVT.

The chain carries TRBV10-3 and TRBJ1-5; D is possibly TRBD1 (5 bases). Trimming removed 1 base at V and 4 bases at J, with 11 bases between. This CDR3 contains 15 residues. CDR1 and CDR2 (germline): ENHRY, SYGVKD. CDR3 bases: TGTGCCATCAGTGAGTATGCGGGGCCGAATCAGCCCCAGCATTTT. Protein product: CAISEYAGPNQPQHF.

The J gene is TRBJ2-7, the V gene TRBV13; 8 bases agree with TRBD1. The ends lost 0 bases at V and 2 bases at J; junction bases unmatched: 9. The germline V gene has CDR1 PRHDT and CDR2 FYEKMQ (reference sequence). There are 17 residues in the CDR3. The CDR3 reads CASSLGPGQGRPYEQYF. Written as DNA, the CDR3 is TGTGCCAGCAGCTTAGGCCCTGGACAGGGAAGGCCCTACGAGCAGTACTTC.

CDR3 DNA sequence: TGTGCCAGCAGTTCGACAGGGGATCGCACTGAAGCTTTCTTT. Its translation: CASSSTGDRTEAFF. V is TRBV6-5 and J is TRBJ1-1; 8 bases map to TRBD1. Trimming cost V 4 bases and J 4 bases; bases outside gene matches: 5. Germline V gene data show CDR1 as MNHEY and CDR2 as SVGAGI. The CDR3 has 14 amino acids.

The chain joins TRBV13 to TRBJ2-7, with 9 positions matching TRBD1. The V and J ends lost 5 bases and 6 bases, in that order; junction bases with no gene match: 5. There are 13 residues in the CDR3. Germline V gene sequence: CDR1 PRHDT, CDR2 FYEKMQ (reference sequence). This CDR3 reads CASSPGTGREQYF. In nucleotides, the CDR3 is TGTGCCAGCAGCCCTGGGACAGGGCGCGAGCAGTACTTC.

On this clone: This CDR3 is missing its conserved last phenylalanine or tryptophan, likely due to a read error. Written as DNA, the CDR3 is TGTGCCTGGAGTGTATCCTCTCCCACTGGCCGCGGATGGAAGAACACTGAAGCTTTCCTT. Translation: CAWSVSSPTGRGWKNTEAFL. The chain joins TRBV30 to TRBJ1-1; D is unresolved. CDR3 size: 20 residues. The germline V gene has CDR1 GTSNPN and CDR2 SVGIG (reference sequence). With 0 bases removed from V and 1 base from J, the gap between germline ends came to 27 bases.

The CDR3 spells CASSFSGRAYEQYF. In nucleotides, the CDR3 is TGTGCCAGCAGTTTCAGCGGGAGGGCCTACGAGCAGTACTTC. V is TRBV28 and J is TRBJ2-7; TRBD2 matches at 10 bases. Germline V gives CDR1 MDHEN, CDR2 SYDVKM. The V segment lost 3 bases and the J segment 2 bases; nucleotides outside the gene matches: 1. The CDR3 length is 14 residues.